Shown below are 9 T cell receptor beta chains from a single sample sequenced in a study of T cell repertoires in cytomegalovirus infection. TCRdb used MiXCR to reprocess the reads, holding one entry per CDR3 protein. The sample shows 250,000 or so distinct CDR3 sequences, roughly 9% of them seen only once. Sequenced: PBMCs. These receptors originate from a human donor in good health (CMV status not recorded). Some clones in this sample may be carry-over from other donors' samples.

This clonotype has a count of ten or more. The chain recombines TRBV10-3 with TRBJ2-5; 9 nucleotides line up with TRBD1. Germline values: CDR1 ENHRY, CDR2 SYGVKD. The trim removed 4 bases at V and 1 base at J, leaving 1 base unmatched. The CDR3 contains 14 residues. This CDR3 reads CAISGQGGQETQYF. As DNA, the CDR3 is TGTGCCATCAGTGGACAGGGGGGCCAAGAGACCCAGTACTTC.

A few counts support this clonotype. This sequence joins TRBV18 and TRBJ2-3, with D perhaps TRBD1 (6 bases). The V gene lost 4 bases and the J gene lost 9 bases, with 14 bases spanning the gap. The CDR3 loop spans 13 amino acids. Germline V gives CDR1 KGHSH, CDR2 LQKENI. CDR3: CASSLSSTGTQYF. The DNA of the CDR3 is TGTGCCAGCTCACTCTCCTCGACAGGAACGCAGTATTTT. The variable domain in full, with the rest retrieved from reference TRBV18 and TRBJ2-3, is NAGVMQNPRHLVRRRGQEARLRCSPMKGHSHVYWYRQLPEEGLKFMVYLQKENIIDESGMPKERFSAEFPKEGPSILRIQQVVRGDSAAYFCASSLSSTGTQYFGPGTRLTVL.

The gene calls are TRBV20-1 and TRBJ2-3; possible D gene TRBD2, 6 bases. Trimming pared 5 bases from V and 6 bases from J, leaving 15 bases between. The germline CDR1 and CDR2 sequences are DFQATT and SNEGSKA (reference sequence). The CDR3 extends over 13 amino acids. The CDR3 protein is CSARPAGTDTQYF. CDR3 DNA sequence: TGCAGTGCTCGTCCCGCGGGAACGGATACGCAGTATTTT.

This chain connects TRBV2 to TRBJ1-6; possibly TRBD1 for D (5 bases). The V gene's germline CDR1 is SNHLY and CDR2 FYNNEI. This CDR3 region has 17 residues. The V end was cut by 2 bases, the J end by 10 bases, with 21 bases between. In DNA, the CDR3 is TGTGCCAGCAGTGAAACCCTCCCCCGCGGGGGAGGGTCACCCCTCCACTTT. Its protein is CASSETLPRGGGSPLHF. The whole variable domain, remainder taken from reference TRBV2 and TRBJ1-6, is EPEVTQTPSHQVTQMGQEVILRCVPISNHLYFYWYRQILGQKVEFLVSFYNNEISEKSEIFDDQFSVERPDGSNFTLKIRSTKLEDSAMYFCASSETLPRGGGSPLHFGNGTRLTVT.

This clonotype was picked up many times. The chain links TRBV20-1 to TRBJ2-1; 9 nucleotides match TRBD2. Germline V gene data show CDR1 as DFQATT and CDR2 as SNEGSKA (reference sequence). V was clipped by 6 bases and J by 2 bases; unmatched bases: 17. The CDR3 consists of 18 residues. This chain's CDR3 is CSAPRGSGRNVAYNEQFF. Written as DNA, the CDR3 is TGCAGTGCCCCCCGAGGTAGCGGGAGAAATGTAGCCTACAATGAGCAGTTCTTC.

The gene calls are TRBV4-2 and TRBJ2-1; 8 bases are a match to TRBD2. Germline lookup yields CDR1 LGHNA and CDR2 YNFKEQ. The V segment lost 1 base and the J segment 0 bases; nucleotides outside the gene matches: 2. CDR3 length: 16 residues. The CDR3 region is CASSQGRGGSYNEQFF. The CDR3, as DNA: TGTGCCAGCAGCCAAGGTCGGGGGGGCTCCTACAATGAGCAGTTCTTC.

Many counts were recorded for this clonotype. Written as DNA, the CDR3 is TGTGCCAGCAGCTTAGCGACGAGTGTGAGGAACACTGAAGCTTTCTTT. Translation gives CASSLATSVRNTEAFF. The chain couples TRBV7-2 to TRBJ1-1; no firm D call. Germline CDR1 is SGHTA and CDR2 is FQGNSA. The V end was cut by 0 bases, the J end by 1 base, with 12 bases between. This CDR3 comprises 16 residues.

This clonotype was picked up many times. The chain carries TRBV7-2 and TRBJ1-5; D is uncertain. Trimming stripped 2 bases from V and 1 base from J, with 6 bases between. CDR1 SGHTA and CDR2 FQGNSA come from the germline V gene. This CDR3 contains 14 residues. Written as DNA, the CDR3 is TGTGCCAGCAGCTTAATAGGAAGCAATCAGCCCCAGCATTTT. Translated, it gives CASSLIGSNQPQHF.

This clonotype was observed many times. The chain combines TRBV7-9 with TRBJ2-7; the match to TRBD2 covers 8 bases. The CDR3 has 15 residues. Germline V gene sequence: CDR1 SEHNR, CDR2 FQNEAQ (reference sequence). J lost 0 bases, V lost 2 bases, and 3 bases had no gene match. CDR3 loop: CASSLPTSGSYEQYF. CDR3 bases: TGTGCCAGCAGCTTACCTACTAGCGGCTCCTACGAGCAGTACTTC. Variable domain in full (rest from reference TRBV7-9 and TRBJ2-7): DTGVSQNPRHKITKRGQNVTFRCDPISEHNRLYWYRQTLGQGPEFLTYFQNEAQLEKSRLLSDRFSAERPKGSFSTLEIQRTEQGDSAMYLCASSLPTSGSYEQYFGPGTRLTVT.